The 6 T cell receptor beta chains listed next were all sequenced from one sample in a study of T cells in localized non-small cell lung cancer. Profiled with immunoSEQ multiplex PCR; TCRdb holds only in-frame clones, not every one. In the table there are some 11,000 clones, around 79% of which are singletons. Sequenced material: peripheral blood, taken before any cancer treatment. All receptors come from a male donor at least 60 years old with stage I lung adenocarcinoma.

A single count supports this clone. The chain is built from TRBV6-6 and TRBJ2-2; 9 nucleotides match TRBD1. The germline CDR1 and CDR2 sequences are MNHNY and SVGAGI (reference sequence). This CDR3 contains 15 residues. J gave up 6 bases and V 4 bases, and 6 bases lay outside the gene matches. The CDR3 bases are TGTGCCAGCAGTTTCACGGACAGGGGCCCCGGGGAGCTGTTTTTT. Translation: CASSFTDRGPGELFF.

The chain links TRBV28 to TRBJ1-4; 7 bases match TRBD1. Per the germline V gene, CDR1 is MDHEN and CDR2 is SYDVKM. The length of the CDR3 is 15 residues. The V and J ends lost 6 bases and 2 bases, in that order; junction bases with no gene match: 6. The CDR3 is CASRAGGGTNEKLFF. The CDR3 DNA reads as TGTGCCAGCAGAGCAGGGGGGGGGACTAATGAAAAACTGTTTTTT.

The chain recombines TRBV7-7 with TRBJ2-7; D might be TRBD2 (6 bases). Germline V gene sequence: CDR1 SSHAT, CDR2 FNYEAQ (reference sequence). The CDR3 has 14 amino acids. The V end lost 3 bases, the J end lost 5 bases, and 14 bases lay between the germline ends. The CDR3 region has the DNA TGTGCCAGCAGCTTTTCGCCCGGGAGCAACGAGCAGTACTTC. This codes for CASSFSPGSNEQYF.

This clone occurred a few times. The chain has TRBV29-1 and TRBJ1-1; 8 bases line up with TRBD1. This CDR3 is 12 amino acids long. The ends lost 7 bases at V and 1 base at J; junction bases unmatched: 2. The germline CDR1 and CDR2 sequences are SQVTM and ANQGSEA. The CDR3 reads CSGGTGNTEAFF. DNA for the CDR3: TGCAGCGGCGGGACAGGGAACACTGAAGCTTTCTTT.

The chain has TRBV11-2 and TRBJ2-3, with D perhaps TRBD2 (6 bases). The V end was cut by 2 bases, the J end by 3 bases, with 12 bases between. The CDR3 spans 15 residues. Looked up from germline, CDR1 is SGHAT and CDR2 is FQNNGV. The CDR3 loop reads CASSLRRGTTDTQYF. CDR3 nucleotides: TGTGCCAGCAGCTTAAGGCGGGGAACAACAGATACGCAGTATTTT.

V usage is TRBV7-8 and J usage is TRBJ2-2; 8 bases agree with TRBD1. V lost 5 bases to trimming and J lost 10 bases; unmatched junction nucleotides: 18. Germline V gene lookup returns CDR1 SGHVS and CDR2 FQNEAQ. The CDR3 is 17 amino acids. The CDR3 reads CASSQDRALSLGPELFF. The CDR3 DNA reads TGTGCCAGCAGCCAGGACAGGGCCCTGAGTCTGGGGCCGGAGCTGTTTTTT.